These T cell receptor beta chains were read from a single sample in a study of T-cell memory formation after mild COVID-19. TCRdb re-derived calls from the 5' RACE reads in MiXCR, one entry per CDR3 protein. The sample has approximately 260,000 distinct CDR3 sequences; about a sixth are singletons. What was sequenced was PBMCs or a T cell subset sorted from them (not recorded which). Receptors originate from a man younger than 35 who had mild COVID-19 (a few samples of this study predate the infection). Cell type and time point are not known. Both conserved end residues are part of each CDR3. The order of the fields is J gene, clone size, V gene, D gene, CDR3 DNA, CDR3 protein. The D gene is left open where the match is weak. Clone size is shown for a subset of rows, as once, few, many or a class of expanded clone.

TRBJ1-4 | few | TRBV2 | NA | TGTGCCAGCAGGGCGATTCCTAATGAAAAACTGTTTTTT | CASRAIPNEKLFF
TRBJ1-6 | NA | TRBV6-6 | NA | TGTGCCAGCAGTTACGGAGCTCTAATTAAGTCACCCCTCCACTTT | CASSYGALIKSPLHF
TRBJ2-2 | many | TRBV6-5 | TRBD1 | TGTGCCAGCAGCTTCCGGGACAGGGGGCGCGGGGAGCTGTTTTTT | CASSFRDRGRGELFF
TRBJ1-5 | NA | TRBV12-3/TRBV12-4 | NA | TGTGCCAGCAGTTCTCCCCCGGCAGGGGCCCAGCCCCAGCATTTT | CASSSPPAGAQPQHF
TRBJ2-1 | NA | TRBV12-3/TRBV12-4 | NA | TGTGCCAGCAGTTTTACGTGGACAAAAGGATACAATGAGCAGTTCTTC | CASSFTWTKGYNEQFF
TRBJ1-6 | NA | TRBV7-2 | NA | TGTGCCAGCAGCTTAGTTCGGCAGGGCGATTCACCCCTCCACTTT | CASSLVRQGDSPLHF
TRBJ1-3 | NA | TRBV29-1 | NA | TGCAGCGCCACAGGTTTCTCTGGAAACACCATATATTTT | CSATGFSGNTIYF
TRBJ1-5 | NA | TRBV2 | TRBD1 | TGTGCCAGCAGAAACAGGGGAGCAGAGCAGCCCCAGCATTTT | CASRNRGAEQPQHF
TRBJ2-1 | few | TRBV4-1 | NA | TGCGCCAGCAGCCGAATAGGTTCGGAAGAGGACAATGAGCAGTTCTTC | CASSRIGSEEDNEQFF
TRBJ1-5 | few | TRBV27 | NA | TGTGCCAGCAGTCCTGGGGGACTCAATCAGCCCCAGCATTTT | CASSPGGLNQPQHF
TRBJ1-2 | NA | TRBV10-3 | NA | TGTGCCATCAGAAACAGGGAGCACGGCTATGGCTACACCTTC | CAIRNREHGYGYTF
TRBJ2-5 | many | TRBV5-1 | NA | TGCGCCAGCAGTAGAAACCAAGAGACCCAGTACTTC | CASSRNQETQYF
TRBJ2-5 | few | TRBV29-1 | NA | TGCAGCGTTGAAGGCCCGACTGTACAAGAGACCCAGTACTTC | CSVEGPTVQETQYF
TRBJ2-3 | few | TRBV4-2 | NA | TGTGCCAGCAGCCCCCGGGACGGTTACACAGATACGCAGTATTTT | CASSPRDGYTDTQYF
TRBJ1-2 | NA | TRBV27 | NA | TGTGCCAGCAGTCATACCCAGGGGTATGGCTACACCTTC | CASSHTQGYGYTF
TRBJ1-2 | few | TRBV6-4 | NA | TGTGCCAGCAAGGATACGACAGGATCGGCTAACTATGGCTACACCTTC | CASKDTTGSANYGYTF
TRBJ1-2 | NA | TRBV3-1 | NA | TGTGCCAGCAGCCAAGTGGGAGACAATAGCGGTGGCTACACCTTC | CASSQVGDNSGGYTF
TRBJ1-3 | few | TRBV4-2 | TRBD1 | TGTGCCAGCAGCCAAGAGACAGGGCACTATACCATATATTTT | CASSQETGHYTIYF
TRBJ2-5 | NA | TRBV5-6 | NA | TGTGCCAGCAGCGCAGAATGGGAGACCCAGTACTTC | CASSAEWETQYF
TRBJ2-1 | few | TRBV9 | TRBD2 | TGTGCCAGCAGCAAGCTAGCGGCGAGCTCCTACAATGAGCAGTTCTTC | CASSKLAASSYNEQFF
TRBJ2-4 | many | TRBV4-1 | NA | TGCGCCAGCAGCCAAGGGGTGTTACGGGGTAGGAACATTCAGTACTTC | CASSQGVLRGRNIQYF
TRBJ1-1 | NA | TRBV6-5 | NA | TGTGCCAGCCAAGGTTACACTGAAGCTTTCTTT | CASQGYTEAFF
TRBJ2-4 | NA | TRBV4-1 | TRBD2 | TGCGCCAGCAGCCAGGGGGGGAAAAACATTCAGTACTTC | CASSQGGKNIQYF
TRBJ1-6 | NA | TRBV7-9 | NA | TGTGCCAGCGGGGAAGATACGCCTTCACCCCTCCACTTT | CASGEDTPSPLHF
TRBJ1-1 | few | TRBV12-3/TRBV12-4 | NA | TGTGCCAGCAGTTTACGGGCAGATGAGAACACTGAAGCTTTCTTT | CASSLRADENTEAFF
TRBJ1-2 | NA | TRBV7-2 | NA | TGTGCCAGCAGCGGACGGGACCCTGGGGACTATGGCTACACCTTC | CASSGRDPGDYGYTF
TRBJ2-7 | NA | TRBV2 | NA | TGTGCCAGCAGTCCACCCGGACCCAAAACCCCCGAGCAGTACTTC | CASSPPGPKTPEQYF
TRBJ1-5 | NA | TRBV19 | NA | TGTGCCAGTAGTGTCGTTTGGACAGCAGACAATCAGCCCCAGCATTTT | CASSVVWTADNQPQHF
TRBJ2-3 | NA | TRBV20-1 | NA | TGCAGTGCTAGTTATGCGGGCAGCACAGATACGCAGTATTTT | CSASYAGSTDTQYF
TRBJ2-7 | NA | TRBV11-2 | NA | TGTGCCAGCAGCTTAGATTTGGGGTCCTACGAGCAGTACTTC | CASSLDLGSYEQYF
TRBJ2-5 | few | TRBV2 | TRBD1 | TGTGCCAGCAGAGCTTCTACAGGGGGCACAGAGACCCAGTACTTC | CASRASTGGTETQYF
TRBJ2-2 | NA | TRBV6-5 | NA | TGTGCCAGCAGTTGGGGGACGGAAACCGGGGAGCTGTTTTTT | CASSWGTETGELFF
TRBJ1-2 | NA | TRBV12-3/TRBV12-4 | TRBD1 | TGTGCCAGCAACCCACAGGGGGCCGGCTATGGCTACACCTTC | CASNPQGAGYGYTF
TRBJ1-5 | few | TRBV6-5 | NA | TGTGCCAGCATGGCGACCTCTGGCAATCAGCCCCAGCATTTT | CASMATSGNQPQHF
TRBJ2-1 | NA | TRBV24-1 | NA | TGTGCCACCACGGCCGGAAATGAGCAGTTCTTC | CATTAGNEQFF
TRBJ2-4 | NA | TRBV4-1 | TRBD1 | TGCGCCAGCAGCCAAGATTCGAAGACAGGGGGTTATGTTCAGTACTTC | CASSQDSKTGGYVQYF
TRBJ1-5 | NA | TRBV2 | NA | TGTGCCAGCAGTGAATCCGGCAATCAGCCCCAGCATTTT | CASSESGNQPQHF
TRBJ1-1 | once | TRBV15 | NA | TGTGCCACCAGCAGAGACATGAACACTGAAGCTTTCTTT | CATSRDMNTEAFF
TRBJ2-3 | few | TRBV5-1 | NA | TGCGCCAGCAGCTTGCTAGGGTCAGGGGAAGCAGATACGCAGTATTTT | CASSLLGSGEADTQYF
TRBJ1-5 | NA | TRBV18 | TRBD1 | TGTGCCAGCTCACGGGGACAGGGGGCCGTGGAGCCCCAGCATTTT | CASSRGQGAVEPQHF
TRBJ2-1 | few | TRBV21-1 | NA | TGTGCCAGCAGCATCGTGCGGGGGGGCCGGTCGGATGAGCAGTTCTTC | CASSIVRGGRSDEQFF
TRBJ2-2 | NA | TRBV5-1 | TRBD2 | TGCGCCAGCAGCTCCCCTCTAGCGGGGCGCAACACCGGGGAGCTGTTTTTT | CASSSPLAGRNTGELFF
TRBJ2-1 | few | TRBV12-3/TRBV12-4 | NA | TGTGCCAGCAGTCCCGTCCACGGGGCTTACAATGAGCAGTTCTTC | CASSPVHGAYNEQFF
TRBJ1-2 | NA | TRBV6-1 | NA | TGTGCCAGCAGTGAAGCGATGGAAAACTATGGCTACACCTTC | CASSEAMENYGYTF
TRBJ1-1 | few | TRBV6-5 | NA | TGTGCCAGCAGTTACTCGGCGGGAATGGGCACTGAAGCTTTCTTT | CASSYSAGMGTEAFF
TRBJ2-2 | many | TRBV5-1 | NA | TGCGCCAGCAGCTTGGCCACCGCGAACACCGGGGAGCTGTTTTTT | CASSLATANTGELFF
TRBJ1-5 | NA | TRBV30 | NA | TGTGCCTGGAATACAGGGACGCTCGACCAGCCCCAGCATTTT | CAWNTGTLDQPQHF
TRBJ1-5 | NA | TRBV5-1 | TRBD1 | TGCGCCAGCAGATACGGGACAGGAAGCAATCAGCCCCAGCATTTT | CASRYGTGSNQPQHF
TRBJ2-2 | once | TRBV10-3 | TRBD1 | TGTGCCACCAGTAACCCGGGACAGGACACCGGGGAGCTGTTTTTT | CATSNPGQDTGELFF
TRBJ1-2 | few | TRBV10-3 | NA | TGTGCCATCAGTGAGACTAACTATGGCTACACCTTC | CAISETNYGYTF
TRBJ1-2 | NA | TRBV6-6 | TRBD1 | TGTGCCAGCAGTTACCCTAGTCCAGGGGGCAACGGCTACACCTTC | CASSYPSPGGNGYTF
TRBJ1-1 | few | TRBV10-3 | NA | TGTGCCATCAGGGGGATAAACTCGAACACTGAAGCTTTCTTT | CAIRGINSNTEAFF
TRBJ1-4 | many | TRBV4-2 | NA | TGTGCCAGCAGCCAAGATCCGACCTCTCTCGAAAAACTGTTTTTT | CASSQDPTSLEKLFF
TRBJ2-7 | few | TRBV7-6 | TRBD1 | TGTGCCAGCAGCTTAGGTGCAGGGGGCTACGAGCAGTACTTC | CASSLGAGGYEQYF
TRBJ1-5 | NA | TRBV5-1 | NA | TGCGCCAGCAGCTTGAATTTGGGTGACAATCAGCCCCAGCATTTT | CASSLNLGDNQPQHF